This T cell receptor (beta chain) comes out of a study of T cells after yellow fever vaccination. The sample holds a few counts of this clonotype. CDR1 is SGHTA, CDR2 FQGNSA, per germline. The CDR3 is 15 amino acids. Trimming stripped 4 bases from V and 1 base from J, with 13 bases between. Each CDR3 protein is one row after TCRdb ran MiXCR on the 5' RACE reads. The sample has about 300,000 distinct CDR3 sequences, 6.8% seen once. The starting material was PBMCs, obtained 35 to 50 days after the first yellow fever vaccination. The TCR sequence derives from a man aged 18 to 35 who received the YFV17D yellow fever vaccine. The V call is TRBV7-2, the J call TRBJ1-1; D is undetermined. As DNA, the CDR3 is TGTGCCAGCAGCTCCCCCTGGGGAGAGAACACTGAAGCTTTCTTT. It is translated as CASSSPWGENTEAFF.